The 15 T cell receptor beta chains below come from one sample, sequenced in a study of blood T cells in healthy people across ages. A second roughly 6 to 12 cycle PCR used barcoded and J-beta primers. A single record per CDR3 protein comes from TCRdb applying MiXCR to the 5' RACE reads. The sample contains about 680,000 distinct CDR3 sequences, around 45% of which appear only once. Input material: blood. Receptor source: a woman aged 60-70 years in good health.

The chain carries TRBV14 and TRBJ2-1; D may be TRBD1 or TRBD2 (5 bases each). The CDR3 covers 13 residues. Germline CDR1 SGHDN, CDR2 FVKESK. Trimming stripped 2 bases from V and 9 bases from J, with 11 bases between. The CDR3 bases are TGTGCCAGCAGCCAAACTAGTCAGGGTGAGCAGTTCTTC. Translation: CASSQTSQGEQFF.

This chain connects TRBV29-1 to TRBJ1-2; D is undetermined. This CDR3 region has 13 residues. The V gene lost 4 bases and the J gene lost 3 bases, with 12 bases spanning the gap. Per germline, CDR1 SQVTM and CDR2 ANQGSEA. The CDR3 protein is CSVVASEYYGYTF. The CDR3 DNA is TGCAGCGTTGTCGCGTCAGAATACTATGGCTACACCTTC. Full variable domain (missing parts from reference TRBV29-1 and TRBJ1-2): SAVISQKPSRDICQRGTSLTIQCQVDSQVTMMFWYRQQPGQSLTLIATANQGSEATYESGFVIDKFPISRPNLTFSTLTVSNMSPEDSSIYLCSVVASEYYGYTFGSGTRLTVV.

J is TRBJ2-4 and V is TRBV10-3, with D unresolved. Judging by the DNA end, TRBJ2-7 fits better; the J call may be wrong. CDR1 is ENHRY and CDR2 is SYGVKD in the germline V gene. The CDR3 is 12 residues long. In DNA form, the CDR3 reads TGTGCCATCAGTGAAGGGTACTACGAGCAGTACTTC. It is translated as CAISEGYYEQYF.

There are a few counts of this clonotype. This rearrangement joins TRBV7-2 to TRBJ2-6, with a possible D match to TRBD2 (7 bases). Germline V gene data show CDR1 as SGHTA and CDR2 as FQGNSA. This CDR3 region has 16 residues. V was pared by 7 bases and J by 2 bases, with 15 bases between. CDR3 in amino acids: CASNARGGTGANVLTF. CDR3 DNA sequence: TGTGCCAGCAACGCAAGGGGGGGAACTGGGGCCAACGTCCTGACTTTC.

The chain couples TRBV9 to TRBJ2-5, with 10 bases that match TRBD2. Germline CDR1 and CDR2: SGDLS and YYNGEE. V lost 4 bases, J lost 11 bases, and 17 bases stayed unmatched. The CDR3 spans 16 residues. The CDR3 sequence is CASSPPWLAGASEQYF. In nucleotides, the CDR3 is TGTGCCAGCAGCCCACCCTGGCTAGCGGGGGCTTCGGAGCAGTACTTC.

The J gene is TRBJ2-5, the V gene TRBV7-9; a possible D gene is TRBD2 (5 bases). CDR1 and CDR2 (germline): SEHNR, FQNEAQ (reference sequence). CDR3 length equals 15 residues. The V and J ends lost 5 bases and 4 bases respectively, with 17 bases between them. CDR3 coding DNA: TGTGCCAGCAGCCGTCCGTCGGGGAGTGGAGAGACCCAGTACTTC. Translating gives CASSRPSGSGETQYF.

This clonotype was found a few times. The V gene is TRBV29-1, the J gene TRBJ2-3; TRBD2 matches 13 bases. V dropped 5 bases and J dropped 2; count of bases not matched to a gene: 4. The CDR3 consists of 15 residues. The V gene's germline CDR1 is SQVTM and CDR2 ANQGSEA. CDR3 amino acids: CSVSLAGGITDTQYF. The CDR3 DNA sequence: TGCAGCGTTTCACTAGCGGGAGGGATCACAGATACGCAGTATTTT.

A few counts support this clonotype. DNA for the CDR3: TGTGCCATCAATAGGGGCGGCCTAGCGGGAGCTGGGGCCAACGTCCTGACTTTC. It codes for CAINRGGLAGAGANVLTF. V is TRBV10-3 and J is TRBJ2-6, with 10 bases identical to TRBD2. The CDR3 sequence is 18 residues long. V trimming: 7 bases; J trimming: 2 bases; junction bases outside the gene matches: 11. Germline assignment: CDR1 ENHRY and CDR2 SYGVKD.

The chain is built from TRBV27 and TRBJ2-5; D uncertain. CDR1 is MNHEY and CDR2 is SMNVEV in the germline V gene (reference sequence). The CDR3 covers 15 residues. Trimming cost V 5 bases and J 0 bases, with 13 bases left between them. CDR3: CASSHKTWDQETQYF. In DNA form, the CDR3 reads TGTGCCAGCAGTCATAAAACCTGGGACCAAGAGACCCAGTACTTC.

This clonotype was seen only a few times. The J gene is TRBJ2-3, the V gene TRBV12-3 or TRBV12-4; D may be TRBD1 or TRBD2 (5 bases each). The CDR3 has 13 amino acids. V was trimmed by 3 bases and J by 5 bases, leaving 9 bases between them. This CDR3 is CASSFVGEDTQYF. The DNA for the CDR3 is TGTGCCAGCAGTTTCGTGGGGGAAGATACGCAGTATTTT.

This chain joins TRBV20-1 and TRBJ2-5; D not certain. Trimming shortened V by 2 bases and J by 5 bases, and 21 bases separated the two germline ends. Per germline, CDR1 DFQATT and CDR2 SNEGSKA (reference sequence). The CDR3 covers 16 residues. CDR3 in amino acids: CSARQPSDGPSETQYF. As DNA, the CDR3 is TGCAGTGCTAGACAACCTTCCGACGGACCGTCGGAGACCCAGTACTTC.

This clonotype was counted ten times or more. The rearrangement uses TRBV18 and TRBJ2-1; D is ambiguous. V was pared by 3 bases and J by 0 bases, with 12 bases between. The V gene's germline CDR1 is KGHSH and CDR2 LQKENI. The CDR3 spans 16 residues. This chain's CDR3 is CASSPRPSSSYNEQFF. CDR3 coding DNA: TGTGCCAGCTCACCTCGACCTTCGAGCTCCTACAATGAGCAGTTCTTC.

This chain connects TRBV6-1 to TRBJ1-2; no definite D call. Germline values: CDR1 MNHNS, CDR2 SASEGT. Trimming pared 3 bases from V and 4 bases from J, leaving 9 bases between. The CDR3 is 13 residues long. The CDR3 loop reads CASSDVPLYGYTF. CDR3 DNA sequence: TGTGCCAGCAGTGACGTACCACTCTATGGCTACACCTTC.

The chain employs TRBV15 and TRBJ1-2; 10 bases map to TRBD1. CDR3 size: 16 residues. V gave up 0 bases and J gave up 6 bases; unmatched junction bases: 7. The germline V gene encodes CDR1 LNHNV and CDR2 YYDKDF (reference sequence). The CDR3 protein is CATSRDRPGTGDGYTF. The CDR3 DNA follows: TGTGCCACCAGCAGAGATAGGCCCGGGACAGGGGATGGCTACACCTTC.

This chain links TRBV9 with TRBJ1-1; D unclear. Per germline, CDR1 SGDLS and CDR2 YYNGEE. Trimming stripped 0 bases from V and 3 bases from J, with 9 bases between. There are 14 residues in the CDR3. The CDR3 bases are TGTGCCAGCAGCGTAGCCAGTAGGGACACTGAAGCTTTCTTT. Translated: CASSVASRDTEAFF.